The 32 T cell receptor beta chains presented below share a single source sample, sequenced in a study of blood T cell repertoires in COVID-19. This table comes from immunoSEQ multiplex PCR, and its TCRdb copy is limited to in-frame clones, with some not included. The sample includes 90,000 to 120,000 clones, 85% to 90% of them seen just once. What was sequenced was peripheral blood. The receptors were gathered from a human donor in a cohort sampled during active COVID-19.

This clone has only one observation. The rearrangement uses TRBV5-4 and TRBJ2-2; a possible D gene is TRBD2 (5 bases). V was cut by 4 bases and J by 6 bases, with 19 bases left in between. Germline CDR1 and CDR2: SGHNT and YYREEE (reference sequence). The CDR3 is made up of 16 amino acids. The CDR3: CASSPARGGRAGELFF. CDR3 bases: TGTGCCAGCAGCCCGGCACGGGGTGGTAGGGCCGGGGAGCTGTTTTTT.

CDR3 sequence: CASSQQDNSNQPQHF. The CDR3 nucleotides read TGCGCCAGCAGCCAACAGGACAATAGCAATCAGCCCCAGCATTTT. The rearrangement uses TRBV4-1 and TRBJ1-5; D is possibly TRBD1 (5 bases). CDR3 size: 15 residues. Trimming took 2 bases from V and 0 from J, leaving 8 bases between them. Germline CDR1 and CDR2: MGHRA and YSYEKL.

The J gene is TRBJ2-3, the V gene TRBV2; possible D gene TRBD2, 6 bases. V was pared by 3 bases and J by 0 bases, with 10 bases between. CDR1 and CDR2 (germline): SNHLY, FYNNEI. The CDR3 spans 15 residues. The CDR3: CASSDPGTSTDTQYF. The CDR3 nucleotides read TGTGCCAGCAGTGATCCAGGGACTAGCACAGATACGCAGTATTTT.

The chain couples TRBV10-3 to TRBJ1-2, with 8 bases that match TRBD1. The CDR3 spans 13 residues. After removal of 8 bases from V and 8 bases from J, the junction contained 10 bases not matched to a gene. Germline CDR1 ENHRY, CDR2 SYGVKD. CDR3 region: CAIRGTGEDGYTF. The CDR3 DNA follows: TGTGCCATCCGCGGGACAGGAGAAGACGGCTACACCTTC.

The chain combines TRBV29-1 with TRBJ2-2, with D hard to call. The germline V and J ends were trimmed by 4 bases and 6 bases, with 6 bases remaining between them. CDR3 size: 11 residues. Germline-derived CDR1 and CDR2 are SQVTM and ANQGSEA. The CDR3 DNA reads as TGCAGCGTTGCCCGTTCCGGGGAGCTGTTTTTT. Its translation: CSVARSGELFF.

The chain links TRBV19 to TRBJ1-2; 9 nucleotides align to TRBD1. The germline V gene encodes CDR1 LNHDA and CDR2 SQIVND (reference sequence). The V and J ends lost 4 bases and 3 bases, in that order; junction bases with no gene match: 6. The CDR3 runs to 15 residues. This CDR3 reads CASSTHRGQDYGYTF. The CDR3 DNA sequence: TGTGCCAGTAGTACACACAGGGGGCAAGACTATGGCTACACCTTC.

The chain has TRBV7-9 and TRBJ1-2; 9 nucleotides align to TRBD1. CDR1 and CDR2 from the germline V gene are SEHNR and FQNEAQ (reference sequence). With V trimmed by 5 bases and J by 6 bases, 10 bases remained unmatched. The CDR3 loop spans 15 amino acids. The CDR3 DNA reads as TGTGCCAGCAGCGGGACCGGGACAGGGTCCAATGGCTACACCTTC. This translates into CASSGTGTGSNGYTF.

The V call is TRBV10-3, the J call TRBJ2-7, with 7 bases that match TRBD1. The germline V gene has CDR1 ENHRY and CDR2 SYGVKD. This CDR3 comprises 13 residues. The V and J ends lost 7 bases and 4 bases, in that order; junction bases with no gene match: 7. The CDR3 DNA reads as TGTGCCATCAAGGGACAGACTATGTACGAGCAGTACTTC. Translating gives CAIKGQTMYEQYF.

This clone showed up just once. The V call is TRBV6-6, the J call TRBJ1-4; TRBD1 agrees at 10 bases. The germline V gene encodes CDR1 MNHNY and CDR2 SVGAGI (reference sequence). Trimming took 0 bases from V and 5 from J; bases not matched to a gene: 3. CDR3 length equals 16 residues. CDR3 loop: CASSYSRTGGNEKLFF. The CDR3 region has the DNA TGTGCCAGCAGTTACTCGCGGACAGGGGGGAATGAAAAACTGTTTTTT.

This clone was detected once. CDR3 DNA: TGTGCCAGCAGTCGGACAGGGAACCGCCACGAGCAGTACTTC. This codes for CASSRTGNRHEQYF. V is TRBV14 and J is TRBJ2-7, with 8 bases lining up with TRBD1. Germline CDR1 reads SGHDN; CDR2 reads FVKESK. The CDR3 has 14 amino acids. V dropped 6 bases and J dropped 5; count of bases not matched to a gene: 9.

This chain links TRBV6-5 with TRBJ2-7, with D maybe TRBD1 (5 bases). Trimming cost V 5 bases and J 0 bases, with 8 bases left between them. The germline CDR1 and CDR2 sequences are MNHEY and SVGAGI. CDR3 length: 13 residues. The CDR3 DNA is TGTGCCAGCAGTCAGGGTGGCTCCTACGAGCAGTACTTC. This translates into CASSQGGSYEQYF.

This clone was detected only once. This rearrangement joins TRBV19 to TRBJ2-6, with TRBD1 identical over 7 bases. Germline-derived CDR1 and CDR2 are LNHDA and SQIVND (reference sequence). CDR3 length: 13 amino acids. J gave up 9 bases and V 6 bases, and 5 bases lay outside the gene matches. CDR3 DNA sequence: TGTGCCAGTAGCCCCGGGACAGTCAACGTCCTGACTTTC. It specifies CASSPGTVNVLTF.

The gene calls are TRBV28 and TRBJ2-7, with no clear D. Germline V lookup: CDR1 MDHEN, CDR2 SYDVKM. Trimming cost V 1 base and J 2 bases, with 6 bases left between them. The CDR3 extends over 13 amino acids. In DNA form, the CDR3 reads TGTGCCAGCAGTTTATACAGCACCTACGAGCAGTACTTC. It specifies CASSLYSTYEQYF.

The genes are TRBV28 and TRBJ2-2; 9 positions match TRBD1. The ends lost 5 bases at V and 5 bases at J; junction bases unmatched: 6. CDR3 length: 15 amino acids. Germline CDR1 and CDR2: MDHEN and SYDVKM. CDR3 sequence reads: CASSPGGTGTGELFF. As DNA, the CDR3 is TGTGCCAGCAGTCCCGGCGGGACAGGGACCGGGGAGCTGTTTTTT.

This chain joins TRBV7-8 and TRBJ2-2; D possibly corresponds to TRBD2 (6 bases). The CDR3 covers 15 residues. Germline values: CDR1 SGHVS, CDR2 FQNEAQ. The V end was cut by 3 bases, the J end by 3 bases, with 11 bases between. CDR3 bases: TGTGCCAGCAGCTTTCGGAGGGTTGACACCGGGGAGCTGTTTTTT. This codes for CASSFRRVDTGELFF.

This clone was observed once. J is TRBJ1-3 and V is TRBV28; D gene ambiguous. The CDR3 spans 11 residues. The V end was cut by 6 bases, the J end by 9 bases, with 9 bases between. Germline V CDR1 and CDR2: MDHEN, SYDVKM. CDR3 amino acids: CASSPRGTIYF. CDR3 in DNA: TGTGCCAGCAGCCCCCGGGGCACCATATATTTT. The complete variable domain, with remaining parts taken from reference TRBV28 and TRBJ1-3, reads DVKVTQSSRYLVKRTGEKVFLECVQDMDHENMFWYRQDPGLGLRLIYFSYDVKMKEKGDIPEGYSVSREKKERFSLILESASTNQTSMYLCASSPRGTIYFGEGSWLTVV.

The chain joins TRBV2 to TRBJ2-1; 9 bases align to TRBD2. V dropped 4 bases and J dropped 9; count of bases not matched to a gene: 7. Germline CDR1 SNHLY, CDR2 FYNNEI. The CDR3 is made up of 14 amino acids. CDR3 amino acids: CASSGSSGAGEQFF. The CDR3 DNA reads TGTGCCAGCAGTGGATCTAGCGGGGCAGGTGAGCAGTTCTTC.

CDR3 residues: CASTPTQATNEKLFF. In DNA, the CDR3 is TGTGCCAGCACCCCGACCCAGGCAACTAATGAAAAACTGTTTTTT. This sequence joins TRBV7-8 and TRBJ1-4; D unresolved. Trimming removed 7 bases from V and 0 bases from J, with 12 bases in between. Germline CDR1 reads SGHVS; CDR2 reads FQNEAQ. CDR3 size: 15 residues. Based on the CDR3 plus reference TRBV7-8 and TRBJ1-4, the full variable domain is GAGVSQSPRYKVAKRGQDVALRCDPISGHVSLFWYQQALGQGPEFLTYFQNEAQLDKSGLPSDRFFAERPEGSVSTLKIQRTQQEDSAVYLCASTPTQATNEKLFFGSGTQLSVL.

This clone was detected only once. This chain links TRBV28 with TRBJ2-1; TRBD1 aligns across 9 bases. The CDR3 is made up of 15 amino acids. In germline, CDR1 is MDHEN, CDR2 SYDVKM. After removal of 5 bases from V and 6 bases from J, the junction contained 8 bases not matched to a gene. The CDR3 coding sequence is TGTGCCAGCAGTCCCTCAGGGACAGGGCTCAATGAGCAGTTCTTC. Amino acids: CASSPSGTGLNEQFF.

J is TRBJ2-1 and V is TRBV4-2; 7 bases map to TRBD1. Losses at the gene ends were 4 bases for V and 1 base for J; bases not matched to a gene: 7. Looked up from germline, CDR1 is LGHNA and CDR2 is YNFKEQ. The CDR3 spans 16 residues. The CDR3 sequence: CASSPPQGQSYNEQFF. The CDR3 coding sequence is TGTGCCAGCAGCCCCCCACAGGGGCAGTCCTACAATGAGCAGTTCTTC.

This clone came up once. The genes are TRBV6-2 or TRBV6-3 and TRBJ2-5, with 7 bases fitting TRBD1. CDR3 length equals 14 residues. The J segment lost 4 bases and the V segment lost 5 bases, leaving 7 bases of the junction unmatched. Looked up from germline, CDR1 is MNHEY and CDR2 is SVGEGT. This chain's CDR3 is CASSDRAVGETQYF. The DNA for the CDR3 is TGTGCCAGCAGTGACAGGGCTGTGGGAGAGACCCAGTACTTC.

The CDR3 loop reads CASSQLGFERDPTPRHLTQDTQYF. CDR3 DNA: TGTGCCAGCAGCCAATTGGGTTTTGAGCGGGACCCGACCCCGCGGCACCTCACACAAGATACGCAGTATTTT. V gene TRBV14 combines with J gene TRBJ2-3, with TRBD2 identical over 7 bases. Germline V lookup: CDR1 SGHDN, CDR2 FVKESK. This CDR3 spans 24 amino acids. After removal of 2 bases from V and 5 bases from J, the junction contained 34 bases not matched to a gene.

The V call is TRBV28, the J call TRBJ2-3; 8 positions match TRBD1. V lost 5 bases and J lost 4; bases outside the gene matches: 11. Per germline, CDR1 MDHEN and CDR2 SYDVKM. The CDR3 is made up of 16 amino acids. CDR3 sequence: CASSQTGAVRSDTQYF. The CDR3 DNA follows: TGTGCCAGCAGTCAGACAGGGGCCGTGAGGTCAGATACGCAGTATTTT.

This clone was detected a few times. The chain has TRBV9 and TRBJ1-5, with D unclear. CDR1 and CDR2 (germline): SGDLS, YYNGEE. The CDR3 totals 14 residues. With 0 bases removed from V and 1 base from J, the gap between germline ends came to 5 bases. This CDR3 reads CASSVGQSNQPQHF. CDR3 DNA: TGTGCCAGCAGCGTAGGTCAGAGCAATCAGCCCCAGCATTTT.

CDR3 region: CASSRGTGSWYQETQYF. CDR3 nucleotides: TGTGCCAGCAGCCGGGGGACCGGGAGCTGGTACCAAGAGACCCAGTACTTC. The chain couples TRBV5-6 to TRBJ2-5; tentatively, D is TRBD2 (6 bases). V was pared by 4 bases and J by 0 bases, with 19 bases between. CDR3 length: 17 residues. In germline, CDR1 is SGHDT, CDR2 YYEEEE.

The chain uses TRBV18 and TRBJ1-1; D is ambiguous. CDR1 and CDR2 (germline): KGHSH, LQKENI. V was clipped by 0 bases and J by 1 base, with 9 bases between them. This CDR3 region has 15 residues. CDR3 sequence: CASSPPGGWNTEAFF. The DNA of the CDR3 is TGTGCCAGCTCACCACCGGGAGGGTGGAACACTGAAGCTTTCTTT.

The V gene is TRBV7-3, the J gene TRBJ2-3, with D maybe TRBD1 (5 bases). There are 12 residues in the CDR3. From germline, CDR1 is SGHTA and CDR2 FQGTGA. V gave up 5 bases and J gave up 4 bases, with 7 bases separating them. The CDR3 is CASSRGADTQYF. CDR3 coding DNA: TGTGCCAGCAGCAGGGGTGCAGATACGCAGTATTTT.

As DNA, the CDR3 is TGCGCCAGCAGCTTGGGAGGGACAACTTGGTACGAGCAGTACTTC. This gives the protein CASSLGGTTWYEQYF. The V call is TRBV5-1, the J call TRBJ2-7; possible D gene TRBD1, 6 bases. Per the germline V gene, CDR1 is SGHRS and CDR2 is YFSETQ. The CDR3 has 15 amino acids. The V end was cut by 0 bases, the J end by 4 bases, with 14 bases between.

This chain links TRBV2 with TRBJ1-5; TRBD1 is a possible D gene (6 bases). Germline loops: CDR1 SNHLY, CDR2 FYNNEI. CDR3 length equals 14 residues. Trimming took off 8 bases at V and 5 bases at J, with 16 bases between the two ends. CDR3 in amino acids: CASSDSQGHQPQHF. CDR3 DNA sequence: TGTGCCAGCTCCGACTCACAGGGTCATCAGCCCCAGCATTTT.

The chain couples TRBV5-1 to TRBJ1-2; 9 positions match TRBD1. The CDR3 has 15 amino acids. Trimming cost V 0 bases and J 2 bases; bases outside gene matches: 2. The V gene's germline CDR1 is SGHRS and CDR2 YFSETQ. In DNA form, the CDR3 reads TGCGCCAGCAGCTTGGGGGGGACAGGGAACTATGGCTACACCTTC. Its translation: CASSLGGTGNYGYTF.

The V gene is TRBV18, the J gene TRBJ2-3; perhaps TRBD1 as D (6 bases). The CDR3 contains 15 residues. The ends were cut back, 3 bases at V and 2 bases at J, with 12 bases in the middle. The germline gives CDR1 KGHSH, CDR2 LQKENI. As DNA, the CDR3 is TGTGCCAGCTCACCGGACAGAATCTCCACAGATACGCAGTATTTT. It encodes CASSPDRISTDTQYF.

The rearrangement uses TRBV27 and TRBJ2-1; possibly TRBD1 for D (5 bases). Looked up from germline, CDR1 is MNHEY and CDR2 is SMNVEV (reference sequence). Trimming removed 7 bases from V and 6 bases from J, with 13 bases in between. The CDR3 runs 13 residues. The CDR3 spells CASMLTGANEQFF. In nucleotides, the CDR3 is TGTGCCAGCATGCTTACTGGGGCCAATGAGCAGTTCTTC.